Sequencing of this T cell receptor (beta chain) was carried out in a study of blood T cells in healthy people across ages (dated by TCRdb to between 2015 and 2017). Background for the entire study: In model experiments, template switching captured roughly one uniquely barcoded TCR beta cDNA molecule for every two T cells. Two additional independent replicas of 1 million unique cDNA reads from the same blood draw were analyzed for two donors (one aged 18 to 30 and one aged 80 or older). To avoid experimental bias, donors of different ages were randomly spread across the sequencing lanes. The donors were split into four age groups: young (average approximately 16 years), middle-aged (about 40), aged (about 62) and long-lived (82). Age-related changes in TCR beta repertoire diversity were measured in the study by deep sequencing normalized with unique cDNA molecular identifiers.

On the study overall, not on this receptor specifically: Estimates of total diversity based on one million sequenced T cells were regarded as lower bounds and as underestimates. The long-lived group showed more naive CD4+ T cells, fewer expanded clones and increased TCR diversity than the aged group, suggesting age selection. Because the CMV infection status of the donors was unknown, age-related changes in expanded clonotypes may potentially have been confounded. As age increased, observed TCR beta diversity per million T cells dropped in a roughly linear way, and a significant reduction was already evident by age about 36. Bulk unsorted PBMC profiling prevented conclusive comparison of naive and antigen-experienced compartments. There was a strong correlation between observed TCR beta diversity and the percentage of naive T cells measured by flow cytometry.

Regarding this clonotype: Its antigen is currently not known. Per-base quality was not reported, and no clone a single base away is much larger than it.

The library was generated by 5' RACE. Instrument used: Illumina HiSeq 2500. A second PCR of about 6 to 11 cycles was performed with a sample-barcoded 5' primer and a J-beta primer mix. A template-switch 5' adaptor carrying 12 random nucleotides introduced a unique molecular identifier onto each TCR beta cDNA molecule. Each sample yielded at least 3 million CDR3-containing paired-end reads. First-strand cDNA was synthesized from all RNA with the Mint cDNA synthesis kit, primed by a TRBC-specific oligonucleotide. After uracil-DNA glycosylase treatment, a first 18-cycle PCR used universal primers M1SS and BC2_uni_R on all cDNA. Per the authors' processing: Normalization of each sample was performed by random selection of 1 million high-quality reads, each carrying a distinct molecular identifier. Instead of being binned into consensus sequences, reads that shared molecular identifiers were thrown out. MiTCR, with a Q25 quality threshold and the strictest error-elimination algorithm, was used for CDR3 identification, clonotype clustering and error correction. Lower-bound total TCR beta diversity was estimated with a nonparametric unseen species model using Euler transformation. TCRdb reanalyzed the raw reads on its own, using fastp at Q25 for trimming and MiXCR for clone calling, and kept in-frame beta chains. CDR3 protein duplicates are merged, each entry listing the most common genes and DNA. TCRdb's processing, not the authors', yielded these V and J calls. The sample table holds 600,000 to 800,000 distinct CDR3 sequences, of which about 50% were seen once. The biggest ten clones account for around an eighth of the sample.

The donors were under 40 Caucasian individuals from Russia, aged roughly 6 to 90 years, who were systemically healthy. Roughly 9 milliliters of peripheral blood were drawn from each donor into EDTA-treated Vacutainer tubes. Ficoll-Paque density-gradient centrifugation was used to isolate PBMCs, with at least 6.5 million per sample. Trizol reagent was used to extract total RNA from PBMCs, with at least 5.5 micrograms per sample. For every donor, flow cytometry on a PBMC aliquot measured the percentage of naive CD45RAhigh/CD27high T cells. The CDR3 runs 14 residues from the cysteine to the phenylalanine. The kept DNA is CDR3 alone, 42 bases in frame from the first base. Clipping removes 6 bases from V and 7 bases from J, with 6 as the unmatched junction base count.

The sequencing input was blood. The sequence joins TRBV12-3 or TRBV12-4 to TRBJ2-2, and 9 junction bases match TRBD1. This TCR came from a woman older than 75 in good health. In nucleotide form, the sequence is TGTGCCAGCAGCCGCGGGGGACAGGGCGGGGAGCTGTTTTTT. Translated, this is CASSRGGQGGELFF.